The 2 T cell receptor beta chains in this list originate from one sample, sequenced in a study of regulatory T cells in long-lasting Graves disease. Documented time point: persistent/refractory GD, antithyroid drugs over 5 years with positive TRAb. RNA extracted from PBMCs served as the sequencing template. TCR beta libraries were built with iRepertoire HTBI primers and Arm-PCR of CDR3 regions. TCRdb re-analysed the multiplex PCR reads in MiXCR, keeping a single row per CDR3 protein. The data show fewer than 550,000 distinct CDR3 sequences, approximately 21% seen once. Specimen: peripheral blood mononuclear cells (PBMCs), collected when the disease was refractory, from a patient treated with antithyroid drugs. Every receptor here comes from a female donor with Graves disease.

This clonotype was counted at least ten times. The J gene is TRBJ2-2, the V gene TRBV12-5; D is possibly TRBD2 (5 bases). Germline CDR1 LGHNT, CDR2 FRNRAP. Trimming stripped 1 base from V and 7 bases from J, with 13 bases between. The CDR3 is 15 residues long. CDR3 in amino acids: CASGLDARGHGELFF. The CDR3 DNA reads TGTGCTAGTGGTTTGGACGCCCGGGGTCACGGGGAGCTGTTTTTT.

Sample share makes this clonotype medium-sized. This rearrangement joins TRBV9 to TRBJ1-1; no definite D call. Per germline, CDR1 SGDLS and CDR2 YYNGEE. Trimming left V 0 bases short and J 4 bases short, with 10 bases between. The CDR3 runs 14 residues. The CDR3 nucleotides are TGTGCCAGCAGCGTAGGCCCGCAAGTCACTGAAGCTTTCTTT. Protein product: CASSVGPQVTEAFF. The full variable domain, in which reference TRBV9 and TRBJ1-1 provide the parts outside the CDR3, is DSGVTQTPKHLITATGQRVTLRCSPRSGDLSVYWYQQSLDQGLQFLIQYYNGEERAKGNILERFSAQQFPDLHSELNLSSLELGDSALYFCASSVGPQVTEAFFGQGTRLTVV.